These 26 T cell receptor beta chains came from one sample sequenced in a study of blood T cell repertoires in COVID-19. Sequencing was performed with immunoSEQ multiplex PCR; in TCRdb, only in-frame clones are kept and a portion is missing. The sample consists of about 250,000 clones, roughly 88% of them appearing once. The sample comprised peripheral blood. These receptors all come from a human donor with COVID-19, enrolled during active disease. The donor label of this sample is uncertain.

CDR3 nucleotides: TGTGCCAGCAGCGCGGTCGACTATGGCTACACCTTC. It encodes CASSAVDYGYTF. The V call is TRBV5-8, the J call TRBJ1-2; D is undetermined. CDR1 is SGHTS and CDR2 is YDEGEE in the germline V gene. The CDR3 spans 12 residues. The V gene lost 4 bases and the J gene lost 3 bases, with 7 bases spanning the gap. The variable domain in full, with the rest retrieved from reference TRBV5-8 and TRBJ1-2, is EAGVTQSPTHLIKTRGQQATLRCSPISGHTSVYWYQQALGLGLQFLLWYDEGEERNRGNFPPRFSGRQFPNYSSELNVNALELEDSALYLCASSAVDYGYTFGSGTRLTVV.

This clone came up many times. The rearrangement links TRBV12-5 to TRBJ1-1; no firm D call. CDR1 and CDR2 (germline): LGHNT, FRNRAP. V lost 6 bases and J 1 base, leaving 9 bases between the germline ends. The CDR3 has 13 amino acids. CDR3 protein: CASGRRENTEAFF. In DNA form, the CDR3 reads TGTGCTAGTGGGAGGAGGGAGAACACTGAAGCTTTCTTT. Variable domain in full (rest from reference TRBV12-5 and TRBJ1-1): DARVTQTPRHKVTEMGQEVTMRCQPILGHNTVFWYRQTMMQGLELLAYFRNRAPLDDSGMPKDRFSAEMPDATLATLKIQPSEPRDSAVYFCASGRRENTEAFFGQGTRLTVV.

The gene calls are TRBV30 and TRBJ1-4, with D perhaps TRBD1 (6 bases). The V gene lost 7 bases and the J gene lost 2 bases, with 8 bases spanning the gap. The CDR3 contains 12 residues. Germline values: CDR1 GTSNPN, CDR2 SVGIG (reference sequence). The chain's CDR3 is CASGATNEKLFF. CDR3 bases: TGTGCCTCGGGGGCCACTAATGAAAAACTGTTTTTT. Together with reference TRBV30 and TRBJ1-4, the CDR3 gives the full variable domain: SQTIHQWPATLVQPVGSPLSLECTVEGTSNPNLYWYRQAAGRGLQLLFYSVGIGQISSEVPQNLSASRPQDRQFILSSKKLLLSDSGFYLCASGATNEKLFFGSGTQLSVL.

The chain recombines TRBV6-5 with TRBJ1-1; D is perhaps TRBD1 (5 bases). The CDR3 contains 13 residues. V dropped 5 bases and J dropped 7 bases, with 14 bases sitting between them. The germline gives CDR1 MNHEY, CDR2 SVGAGI. The CDR3 bases are TGTGCCAGCAGTCAACAGGCGACCCATGAAGCTTTCTTT. Protein sequence: CASSQQATHEAFF.

This clone was recorded a few times. The chain couples TRBV29-1 to TRBJ2-7; 7 bases agree with TRBD1. The CDR3 has 12 amino acids. CDR1 SQVTM and CDR2 ANQGSEA come from the germline V gene. Unmatched junction bases numbered 7, after V lost 7 bases and J lost 4 bases. Here the CDR3 reads CSAGTDGYEQYF. CDR3 DNA: TGCAGCGCTGGGACAGATGGGTACGAGCAGTACTTC.

Many counts were recorded for this clone. CDR3 DNA sequence: TGTGCCAGCAGCGTAACAGGGGGCCCAAATTCACCCCTCCACTTT. Its translation is CASSVTGGPNSPLHF. The J gene is TRBJ1-6, the V gene TRBV7-9, with 9 bases aligning to TRBD1. Per germline, CDR1 SEHNR and CDR2 FQNEAQ (reference sequence). J was trimmed by 7 bases and V by 5 bases; bases with no gene match: 6. This CDR3 region has 15 residues.

The chain is built from TRBV9 and TRBJ1-5; D might be TRBD1 (5 bases). The CDR3 contains 14 residues. Trimming cost V 4 bases and J 5 bases, with 13 bases left between them. CDR1 SGDLS and CDR2 YYNGEE come from the germline V gene. The CDR3 bases are TGTGCCAGCAGCTTTCAGGGTTCCGATCAGCCCCAGCATTTT. It codes for CASSFQGSDQPQHF.

This chain joins TRBV25-1 and TRBJ2-1, with D maybe TRBD2 (6 bases). The V gene's germline CDR1 is MGHDK and CDR2 SYGVNS. V lost 7 bases to trimming and J lost 4 bases, with 20 bases between them. The CDR3 runs to 16 residues. CDR3 loop: CASKAGGSGRYNEQFF. The DNA of the CDR3 is TGTGCCAGCAAGGCTGGGGGTAGCGGCCGTTACAATGAGCAGTTCTTC.

The chain links TRBV29-1 to TRBJ1-2; D is ambiguous. Germline V lookup: CDR1 SQVTM, CDR2 ANQGSEA. The CDR3 is made up of 12 amino acids. V was shortened by 3 bases and J by 3 bases, with 8 bases between the two germline ends. The CDR3: CSVDGQDYGYTF. The CDR3 nucleotides read TGCAGCGTTGATGGGCAGGACTATGGCTACACCTTC.

This clone occurred once. The chain links TRBV19 to TRBJ2-1; no clear D gene. Trimming stripped 4 bases from V and 0 bases from J, with 10 bases between. The CDR3 has 15 amino acids. The germline V gene has CDR1 LNHDA and CDR2 SQIVND (reference sequence). The CDR3 bases are TGTGCCAGTAGTAGTATAACTCTCTCCTACAATGAGCAGTTCTTC. Translating gives CASSSITLSYNEQFF.

The chain combines TRBV13 with TRBJ2-7; TRBD2 matches 11 bases. V shed 2 bases and J 3 bases; nucleotides not matched to a gene: 3. The CDR3 is 15 amino acids. Germline CDR1 is PRHDT and CDR2 is FYEKMQ (reference sequence). The CDR3 nucleotides are TGTGCCAGCAGCTTACGAGGACTAGCGGGCTACGAGCAGTACTTC. Protein sequence: CASSLRGLAGYEQYF.

The chain combines TRBV9 with TRBJ1-2; no reliable D call. V was trimmed by 1 base and J by 5 bases, leaving 6 bases between them. The germline V gene has CDR1 SGDLS and CDR2 YYNGEE. The CDR3 is 12 residues long. The CDR3 reads CASSVNGYGYTF. The CDR3 DNA is TGTGCCAGCAGCGTAAACGGTTATGGCTACACCTTC.

Here the CDR3 DNA reads TGTGCCAGCAGCCGGGACAGGACTGCTAACTATGGCTACACCTTC. It encodes CASSRDRTANYGYTF. This sequence joins TRBV5-8 and TRBJ1-2; 8 positions match TRBD1. J was trimmed by 0 bases and V by 4 bases; bases with no gene match: 5. The CDR3 sequence is 15 residues long. CDR1 SGHTS and CDR2 YDEGEE come from the germline V gene.

The J gene is TRBJ2-2, the V gene TRBV3-1 (or the pseudogene TRBV3-2); possible D gene TRBD1, 6 bases. The germline V gene has CDR1 LGHDT and CDR2 YNNKEL (reference sequence). The CDR3 runs to 16 residues. Trimming pared 0 bases from V and 2 bases from J, leaving 10 bases between. The CDR3 here is CASSQETGFNTGELFF. The CDR3 DNA reads TGTGCCAGCAGCCAAGAGACAGGATTTAACACCGGGGAGCTGTTTTTT.

This chain joins TRBV7-2 and TRBJ2-1; D might be TRBD2 (6 bases). Trimming removed 2 bases at V and 0 bases at J, with 14 bases between. CDR1 is SGHTA, CDR2 FQGNSA, per germline. The CDR3 is made up of 17 amino acids. The CDR3 loop reads CASSLSTAGISYNEQFF. Here the CDR3 DNA reads TGTGCCAGCAGCTTAAGCACCGCGGGAATCTCCTACAATGAGCAGTTCTTC. Filled out from reference TRBV7-2 and TRBJ2-1, the complete variable domain reads GAGVSQSPSNKVTEKGKDVELRCDPISGHTALYWYRQSLGQGLEFLIYFQGNSAPDKSGLPSDRFSAERTGGSVSTLTIQRTQQEDSAVYLCASSLSTAGISYNEQFFGPGTRLTVL.

The V call is TRBV30, the J call TRBJ1-6, with D unresolved. The V and J ends lost 7 bases and 7 bases respectively, with 14 bases between them. The CDR3 loop spans 13 amino acids. Germline V lookup: CDR1 GTSNPN, CDR2 SVGIG (reference sequence). CDR3 coding DNA: TGTGCCTCCCGTTTAAGGAGCAATTCACCCCTCCACTTT. Its translation: CASRLRSNSPLHF.

The chain carries TRBV5-8 and TRBJ1-1, with TRBD1 matching over 12 bases. This CDR3 has 15 residues. Germline CDR1 is SGHTS and CDR2 is YDEGEE. Germline trimming cut 5 bases from V and 7 bases from J; bases unmatched to any gene: 9. CDR3 loop: CASRAGTGGFGEAFF. In DNA, the CDR3 is TGTGCCAGCAGAGCCGGGACAGGGGGCTTTGGTGAAGCTTTCTTT.

This clone appeared once. The chain has TRBV20-1 and TRBJ1-1; no firm D call. Germline V gives CDR1 DFQATT, CDR2 SNEGSKA (reference sequence). The V and J ends lost 6 bases and 4 bases respectively, with 6 bases between them. This CDR3 comprises 10 residues. CDR3 sequence reads: CSAPRTEAFF. Here the CDR3 DNA reads TGCAGTGCCCCGCGCACTGAAGCTTTCTTT.

The chain has TRBV14 and TRBJ1-5; perhaps TRBD1 as D (6 bases). Per the germline V gene, CDR1 is SGHDN and CDR2 is FVKESK. The CDR3 is 13 residues long. With 2 bases removed from V and 4 bases from J, the gap between germline ends came to 6 bases. CDR3 sequence reads: CASSQQGNQPQHF. DNA for the CDR3: TGTGCCAGCAGCCAACAGGGGAATCAGCCCCAGCATTTT.

This clone was seen once. This sequence joins TRBV11-2 and TRBJ2-3; 10 positions match TRBD2. This CDR3 spans 15 amino acids. Germline-derived CDR1 and CDR2 are SGHAT and FQNNGV. J was trimmed by 2 bases and V by 7 bases; bases with no gene match: 6. CDR3 sequence (DNA): TGTGCCAGCACTTGGACTAGCGGAGTCACAGATACGCAGTATTTT. Translated, it gives CASTWTSGVTDTQYF.

The V gene is TRBV27, the J gene TRBJ1-1, with D unclear. Germline V gives CDR1 MNHEY, CDR2 SMNVEV (reference sequence). This CDR3 has 13 residues. V lost 3 bases and J lost 3, with 8 bases in between. The CDR3 region is CASSFREDTEAFF. The CDR3 bases are TGTGCCAGCAGTTTTCGGGAGGACACTGAAGCTTTCTTT.

The V gene is TRBV29-1, the J gene TRBJ1-1, with 8 bases aligning to TRBD1. The CDR3 extends over 11 amino acids. Germline loops: CDR1 SQVTM, CDR2 ANQGSEA. CDR3 bases: TGCAAGGGACAGGTCGGACCTGAAGCTTTCTTT. Translating it yields CKGQVGPEAFF.

The chain joins TRBV15 to TRBJ2-7, with 8 bases identical to TRBD1. The CDR3 is made up of 16 amino acids. Per germline, CDR1 LNHNV and CDR2 YYDKDF (reference sequence). V was pared by 2 bases and J by 2 bases, with 8 bases of the junction left unmatched. CDR3 DNA: TGTGCCACCAGCAGATCGGGGACAGGCCGCACCTACGAGCAGTACTTC. This gives the protein CATSRSGTGRTYEQYF.

The sample holds a few counts of this clone. The V and J genes are TRBV29-1 and TRBJ1-5; 9 bases agree with TRBD1. Germline CDR1 SQVTM, CDR2 ANQGSEA. This CDR3 is built from 15 residues. V lost 6 bases to trimming and J lost 5 bases; unmatched junction nucleotides: 11. CDR3 sequence reads: CSVSSGTGWDQPQHF. The CDR3 region has the DNA TGCAGCGTGAGTTCCGGGACAGGGTGGGATCAGCCCCAGCATTTT.

In its sample, this clone was seen a few times. The rearrangement links TRBV19 to TRBJ1-6; D is possibly TRBD1 (5 bases). Germline V lookup: CDR1 LNHDA, CDR2 SQIVND (reference sequence). The CDR3 consists of 14 residues. The V end lost 8 bases, the J end lost 9 bases, and 17 bases lay between the germline ends. CDR3 bases: TGTGCCAGTTGTCAGGGAGGACTGGGTTCACCCCTCCACTTT. Residues: CASCQGGLGSPLHF.

The J gene is TRBJ2-5, the V gene TRBV3-1 (or the pseudogene TRBV3-2), with TRBD2 identical over 7 bases. In germline, CDR1 is LGHDT, CDR2 YNNKEL (reference sequence). V trimming: 0 bases; J trimming: 2 bases; junction bases outside the gene matches: 0. The CDR3 is 14 residues long. CDR3 DNA: TGTGCCAGCAGCCAAGAGGGGGGGCAAGAGACCCAGTACTTC. This sequence encodes CASSQEGGQETQYF.